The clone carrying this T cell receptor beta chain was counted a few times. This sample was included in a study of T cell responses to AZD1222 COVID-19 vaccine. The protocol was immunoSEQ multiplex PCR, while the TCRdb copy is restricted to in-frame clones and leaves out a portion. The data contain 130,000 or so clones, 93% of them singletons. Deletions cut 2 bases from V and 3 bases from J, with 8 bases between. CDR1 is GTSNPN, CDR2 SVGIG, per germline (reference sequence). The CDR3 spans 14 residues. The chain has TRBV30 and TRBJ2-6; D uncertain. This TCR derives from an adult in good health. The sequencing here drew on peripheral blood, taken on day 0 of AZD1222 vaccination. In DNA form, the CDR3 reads TGTGCCTGGAGTCCGGGTTTTGGGGCCAACGTCCTGACTTTC. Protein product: CAWSPGFGANVLTF.